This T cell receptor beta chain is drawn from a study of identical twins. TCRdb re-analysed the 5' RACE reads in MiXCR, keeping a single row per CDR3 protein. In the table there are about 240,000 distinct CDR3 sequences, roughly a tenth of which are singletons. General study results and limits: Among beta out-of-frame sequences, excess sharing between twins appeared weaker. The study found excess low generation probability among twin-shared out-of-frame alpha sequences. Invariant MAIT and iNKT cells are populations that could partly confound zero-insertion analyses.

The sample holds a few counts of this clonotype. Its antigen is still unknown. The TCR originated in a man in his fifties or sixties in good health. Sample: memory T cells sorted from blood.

The CDR3 sequence: CASSADSLRFGTEAFF. The DNA of the CDR3 is TGTGCCAGCAGTGCGGACAGCCTTCGTTTCGGAACTGAAGCTTTCTTT. This chain links TRBV2 with TRBJ1-1; D perhaps matches TRBD1 (6 bases). Trimming took off 4 bases at V and 5 bases at J, with 20 bases between the two ends. Germline CDR1 and CDR2: SNHLY and FYNNEI. The CDR3 sequence is 16 residues long.